This entry features one T cell receptor beta chain sequence. What it binds is unknown. Regions amplified from RNA transcripts were the TCR beta CDR3 regions. HTBI primers drove first-round RT-PCR of the TCR CDR3. TCRdb recomputed calls from the multiplex PCR reads with MiXCR, one row per CDR3 protein. The data hold 250,000 to 350,000 distinct CDR3 sequences, with over 15% observed a single time. The sample belongs to a study of T cells in Graves' hyperthyroidism and ophthalmopathy. Overall study findings and caveats: From stable hyperthyroidism, ophthalmopathy was set apart by a 13 V-J model. Blood shared most expanded thyroid clonotypes above 0.001.

The germline V gene has CDR1 SGHRS and CDR2 YFSETQ. The CDR3 sequence is 15 residues long. The V end was cut by 4 bases, the J end by 0 bases, with 12 bases between. Pregnant or lactating patients were excluded, as were those with uncontrolled infection or other autoimmune disease. The PBMCs were sourced from fresh peripheral blood (about 10 ml). The chain employs TRBV5-1 and TRBJ2-3; perhaps D is TRBD1 or TRBD2 (6 bases each). The clonotype originates from a woman aged 55 to 70 with Graves' ophthalmopathy. What was sequenced was blood. The CDR3 nucleotides read TGCGCCAGCAGCGCGGGACACTCCAGCACAGATACGCAGTATTTT. It translates to CASSAGHSSTDTQYF. Together with reference TRBV5-1 and TRBJ2-3, the CDR3 gives the full variable domain: KAGVTQTPRYLIKTRGQQVTLSCSPISGHRSVSWYQQTPGQGLQFLFEYFSETQRNKGNFPGRFSGRQFSNSRSEMNVSTLELGDSALYLCASSAGHSSTDTQYFGPGTRLTVL.